Listed below are T cell receptor beta chains from one sample, sequenced in a study of blood T cells in healthy people across ages. TCRdb ran MiXCR on the 5' RACE reads and lists one entry per CDR3 protein. The profile shows more than 800,000 distinct CDR3 sequences, about 28% of them singletons. Specimen: blood. The source is an elderly woman in good health. CDR3s include the opening cysteine and the closing phenylalanine or tryptophan. Fields, in order: J gene, clone size, V gene, D gene, CDR3 DNA, CDR3 protein. A D gene is named only where the DNA matches it firmly. Some rows mark clone size as missing; the rest say once, few, many or name a class of expanded clone.

>TRBJ2-7|many|TRBV7-8|TRBD2
TGTGCCAGCAGCTTAGGATCTAGCGGGGGGGCCTACGAGCAGTACTTC
CASSLGSSGGAYEQYF
>TRBJ1-5|.|TRBV7-2|.
TGTGCCAGCAGCTCGGGACATTATCAGCCCCAGCATTTT
CASSSGHYQPQHF
>TRBJ2-5|.|TRBV19|.
TGTGCCAGTAGTAGAATTGGGAAGAACCAAGAGACCCAGTACTTC
CASSRIGKNQETQYF
>TRBJ2-3|many|TRBV4-3|.
TGCGCCAGCAGCCCCCAGACAGGGAGGGTCACAGATACGCAGTATTTT
CASSPQTGRVTDTQYF
>TRBJ2-3|.|TRBV7-8|.
TGTGCCAGCAGCCCGCCTTGGGCGACTAGTGGGACAGATACGCAGTATTTT
CASSPPWATSGTDTQYF
>TRBJ2-7|few|TRBV6-5|.
TGTGCCAGCAGTTACTCGAGTTCTGGGTTCGAGCAGTACTTC
CASSYSSSGFEQYF
>TRBJ2-7|few|TRBV7-2|.
TGTGCCAGCAGCTTAGTTGCTAATTACAATGAGCAGTACTTC
CASSLVANYNEQYF
>TRBJ2-7|.|TRBV28|.
TGTGCCAGCAGTTTACTTCAGACCTACGAGCAGTACTTC
CASSLLQTYEQYF
>TRBJ1-2|.|TRBV3-1|.
TGTGCCAGCAGCCAAAATACAGGGACCTATGGCTACACCTTC
CASSQNTGTYGYTF
>TRBJ2-5|many|TRBV6-5|TRBD1
TGTGCCAGCAGATCGGGACAGATGGAGACCCAGTACTTC
CASRSGQMETQYF
>TRBJ2-7|few|TRBV11-3|TRBD2
TGTGCCAGCAGCTCGAGGGAGGGGCGGACTGCGCAGTACTTC
CASSSREGRTAQYF
>TRBJ2-7|.|TRBV29-1|.
TGCAGCGTTGGAGTCTCCTACGAGCAGTACTTC
CSVGVSYEQYF
>TRBJ1-5|.|TRBV7-2|.
TGTGCCAGCAGCTTGGGCTCTTTAGGTAATAGCAATCAGCCCCAGCATTTT
CASSLGSLGNSNQPQHF
>TRBJ2-1|.|TRBV28|TRBD2
TGTGCCAGCAGCCGGGGGGGGCTTCGCCATGAGCAGTTCTTC
CASSRGGLRHEQFF
>TRBJ2-5|few|TRBV5-4|.
TGTGCCAGCAGCAATCGGGCCTCGAAAGAGACCCAGTACTTC
CASSNRASKETQYF
>TRBJ2-5|.|TRBV7-9|.
TGTGCCAGCAGCTCTAGTGGCGACAGTCGCGAGACCCAGTACTTC
CASSSSGDSRETQYF
>TRBJ1-2|.|TRBV30|.
TGTGCCTGGAGTGTACGAGGGGCGAAACAAAGTTTGTATGGCTACACCTTC
CAWSVRGAKQSLYGYTF
>TRBJ2-2|few|TRBV7-2|.
TGTGCCAGCAGCTTAGACGCGGGTATGAACACCGGGGAGCTGTTTTTT
CASSLDAGMNTGELFF
>TRBJ2-7|many|TRBV28|TRBD2
TGTGCCAGCAGTTTTCGGGGGGGGTATGACGAGCAGTACTTC
CASSFRGGYDEQYF
>TRBJ2-3|.|TRBV5-1|.
TGCGCCAGCAACCCGGTGGGGCAGGGGCCCGCAGATACGCAGTATTTT
CASNPVGQGPADTQYF
>TRBJ1-1|.|TRBV7-2|TRBD1
TGTGCCAGCAGCTTCGACAGGGGGGATGAAGCTTTCTTT
CASSFDRGDEAFF
>TRBJ2-1|.|TRBV20-1|TRBD1
TGCAGTGCTAGAGCAGGACAGGGGGCTGGCAATGAGCAGTTCTTC
CSARAGQGAGNEQFF
>TRBJ2-3|many|TRBV5-6|TRBD2
TGTGCCAGCAGCTCCGGGACTAGCGGGGAACGCACAGATACGCAGTATTTT
CASSSGTSGERTDTQYF
>TRBJ2-3|few|TRBV5-6|TRBD2
TGTGCCAGCAGCTCGCGGGGGGGCCAAACAGATACGCAGTATTTT
CASSSRGGQTDTQYF
>TRBJ2-3|few|TRBV12-3/TRBV12-4|.
TGTGCCAGCAGTTTGGGGGGAAGCACAGATGCGCAGTATTTT
CASSLGGSTDAQYF
>TRBJ2-5|many|TRBV12-3/TRBV12-4|TRBD2
TGTGCCAGCAGAACGGGACTAGCGGGGGCGACCCAGTACTTC
CASRTGLAGATQYF
>TRBJ2-5|few|TRBV5-1|.
TGCGCCAGCAGAGGGATCCATGAGCAGTACTTC
CASRGIHEQYF
>TRBJ1-4|few|TRBV7-2|.
TGTGCCAGTCAGGGTACGACTAATGAAAAACTGTTTTTT
CASQGTTNEKLFF